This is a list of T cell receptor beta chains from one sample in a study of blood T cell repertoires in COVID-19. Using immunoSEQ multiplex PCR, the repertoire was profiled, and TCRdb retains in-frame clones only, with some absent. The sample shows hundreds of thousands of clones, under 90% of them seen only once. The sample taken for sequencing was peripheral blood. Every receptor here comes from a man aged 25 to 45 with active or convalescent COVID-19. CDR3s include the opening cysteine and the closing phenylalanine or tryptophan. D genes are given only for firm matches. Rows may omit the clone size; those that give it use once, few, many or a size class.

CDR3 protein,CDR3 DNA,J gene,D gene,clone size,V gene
CASSQDPGLAGADTQYF,TGCGCCAGCAGCCAAGACCCGGGACTAGCGGGTGCAGATACGCAGTATTTT,TRBJ2-3,TRBD2,once,TRBV4-3
CATSRDNRGSGGYTF,TGTGCCACCAGCAGAGATAACAGGGGTAGCGGCGGCTACACCTTC,TRBJ1-2,TRBD1,-,TRBV15
CASSFRPSGTPYEQYF,TGCGCCAGCAGCTTCCGGCCTAGCGGAACCCCCTACGAGCAGTACTTC,TRBJ2-7,TRBD2,-,TRBV5-1
CASRGQYSNQPQHF,TGTGCCAGCAGGGGACAGTATAGCAATCAGCCCCAGCATTTT,TRBJ1-5,TRBD1,few,TRBV28
CASSHVRVGAEAFF,TGCGCCAGCAGCCACGTCAGGGTCGGCGCTGAAGCTTTCTTT,TRBJ1-1,-,-,TRBV4-3
CASSLTGSAKNIQYF,TGTGCCAGCAGCTTGACAGGGTCGGCCAAAAACATTCAGTACTTC,TRBJ2-4,TRBD1,-,TRBV7-9
CASSLEAFSSGANVLTF,TGTGCCAGCAGCCTCGAGGCCTTTTCCTCTGGGGCCAACGTCCTGACTTTC,TRBJ2-6,-,-,TRBV9
CASSFGHAEAFF,TGTGCCAGCAGCTTTGGGCACGCTGAAGCTTTCTTT,TRBJ1-1,-,-,TRBV11-2
CAWSLGTVYGYTF,TGTGCCTGGAGTCTCGGGACAGTCTATGGCTACACCTTC,TRBJ1-2,TRBD1,few,TRBV30
CASRGDRGDSPLHF,TGTGCCAGTAGAGGGGACAGGGGAGATTCACCCCTCCACTTT,TRBJ1-6,TRBD1,-,TRBV27
CASSSSGRNEQFF,TGTGCCAGCTCAAGTAGCGGTAGGAATGAGCAGTTCTTC,TRBJ2-1,-,-,TRBV18
CASSQGSQGRNEQFF,TGCGCCAGCAGCCAAGGGTCACAGGGTCGCAATGAGCAGTTCTTC,TRBJ2-1,-,-,TRBV4-1
CASSALDRGDTGELFF,TGTGCCAGTAGTGCCTTAGACAGGGGGGACACCGGGGAGCTGTTTTTT,TRBJ2-2,TRBD1,-,TRBV19
CASSYASASNYGYTF,TGTGCCAGCAGCTACGCCTCCGCCAGTAACTATGGCTACACCTTC,TRBJ1-2,-,-,TRBV7-2
CASSVGVSSYEQYF,TGTGCCAGCAGCGTAGGAGTCTCTTCCTACGAGCAGTACTTC,TRBJ2-7,-,-,TRBV9
CAISDTGLRVGNTIYF,TGTGCCATCAGTGACACAGGGTTACGTGTTGGAAACACCATATATTTT,TRBJ1-3,-,-,TRBV10-3
CASSLIQGGEETQYF,TGCGCCAGCAGCTTGATCCAGGGAGGTGAGGAGACCCAGTACTTC,TRBJ2-5,-,once,TRBV5-1
CASSKTVVAGALEYF,TGTGCCAGCAGCAAGACGGTAGTAGCGGGGGCCCTCGAGTACTTC,TRBJ2-4,TRBD2,few,TRBV11-2
CASSQAAPPNTGELFF,TGTGCCAGCAGCCAGGCGGCGCCACCGAACACCGGGGAGCTGTTTTTT,TRBJ2-2,-,once,TRBV4-2
CASSFDIRGGQPQHF,TGTGCCAGCAGTTTCGACATCCGGGGGGGTCAGCCCCAGCATTTT,TRBJ1-5,-,-,TRBV28
CASSPLTSGANVLTF,TGTGCCAGCAGCCCACTAACTTCTGGGGCCAACGTCCTGACTTTC,TRBJ2-6,-,-,TRBV3-1/TRBV3-2
CASSQDRQGGGNEQFF,TGCGCCAGCAGCCAAGATAGACAGGGTGGGGGCAATGAGCAGTTCTTC,TRBJ2-1,TRBD1,-,TRBV4-3
CASSPYNTGYGYTF,TGTGCCAGTAGTCCCTATAACACAGGGTACGGCTACACCTTC,TRBJ1-2,-,-,TRBV19
CASSRSLGTEAFF,TGCGCCAGCAGCCGTAGCTTAGGCACTGAAGCTTTCTTT,TRBJ1-1,-,-,TRBV4-3
CASSLYPAGPNTEAFF,TGTGCCAGTAGTCTCTACCCAGCGGGGCCGAACACTGAAGCTTTCTTT,TRBJ1-1,-,-,TRBV19
CASSLTASGRAPLEQYF,TGTGCCAGCAGCTTAACGGCTAGCGGGAGGGCCCCGCTCGAGCAGTACTTC,TRBJ2-7,TRBD2,-,TRBV7-3
CAISDPTSGRHNEQFF,TGTGCCATCAGTGACCCTACTAGCGGGAGGCACAATGAGCAGTTCTTC,TRBJ2-1,TRBD2,-,TRBV10-3
CASSYSERNYEQYF,TGTGCCAGCAGTTACTCCGAGAGAAACTACGAGCAGTACTTC,TRBJ2-7,-,-,TRBV6-5
CASSAVIGTIYF,TGTGCCAGCAGTGCCGTTATCGGCACCATATATTTT,TRBJ1-3,-,once,TRBV2
CASSRSRLVF,TGTGCCAGTAGTAGGTCGAGGCTGGTCTTT,TRBJ1-1,-,-,TRBV19
CASSGEVFRDTQYF,TGTGCCAGCAGCGGCGAGGTTTTCCGGGATACGCAGTATTTT,TRBJ2-3,-,once,TRBV9
CASSRGSLAGVADTQYF,TGTGCCAGCAGTCGAGGGTCACTAGCGGGAGTTGCAGATACGCAGTATTTT,TRBJ2-3,TRBD2,once,TRBV6-6
CASESRGNGELFF,TGCGCCAGCGAGAGCAGGGGCAACGGGGAGCTGTTTTTT,TRBJ2-2,-,few,TRBV5-1
CASSSTHNRGQETQYF,TGTGCCAGCAGCTCCACCCATAACAGGGGTCAAGAGACCCAGTACTTC,TRBJ2-5,TRBD1,-,TRBV7-7
CASSSTPGQGSTIYF,TGTGCCAGCAGCTCGACTCCGGGACAGGGGAGCACCATATATTTT,TRBJ1-3,TRBD1,few,TRBV5-5
CASSTENYEQYF,TGTGCCAGCAGCACTGAGAACTACGAGCAGTACTTC,TRBJ2-7,-,-,TRBV11-2
CASSQQETQYF,TGTGCCAGCAGCCAGCAAGAGACCCAGTACTTC,TRBJ2-5,-,-,TRBV2
CASSLDSYNEQFF,TGTGCCAGCAGCTTAGACAGTTACAATGAGCAGTTCTTC,TRBJ2-1,-,-,TRBV7-7
CASSYSRGTNEKLFF,TGTGCCAGCAGCTATAGTCGGGGGACTAATGAAAAACTGTTTTTT,TRBJ1-4,-,-,TRBV7-6
CASSAGHNEQFF,TGTGCCAGCAGTGCGGGTCACAATGAGCAGTTCTTC,TRBJ2-1,-,-,TRBV2
CASSSGNFFEKLFF,TGTGCCAGCAGCTCGGGAAACTTCTTTGAAAAACTGTTTTTT,TRBJ1-4,-,-,TRBV7-2
CASSVGSRGDTEAFF,TGTGCCAGCAGCGTAGGGTCCAGGGGAGACACTGAAGCTTTCTTT,TRBJ1-1,-,-,TRBV9
CASREASSYEQYF,TGTGCCAGCAGAGAGGCAAGCTCCTACGAGCAGTACTTC,TRBJ2-7,-,-,TRBV27
CASSLAGGSYNEQFF,TGTGCCAGCAGTCTTGCAGGGGGATCCTACAATGAGCAGTTCTTC,TRBJ2-1,TRBD1,-,TRBV27
CASSYAGGTNQPQHF,TGTGCCAGCAGTTATGCAGGGGGTACGAATCAGCCCCAGCATTTT,TRBJ1-5,TRBD1,-,TRBV6-2/TRBV6-3
CASSPRPRGLAGGTYEQYF,TGTGCCAGCAGCCCCAGACCAAGGGGGCTAGCGGGAGGGACCTACGAGCAGTACTTC,TRBJ2-7,TRBD2,few,TRBV5-4
CASSLASGSTDTQYF,TGTGCCAGCAGCTTGGCTAGTGGTAGCACAGATACGCAGTATTTT,TRBJ2-3,-,-,TRBV7-8
CASKGEGPNEQYF,TGCGCCAGCAAAGGGGAGGGCCCGAACGAGCAGTACTTC,TRBJ2-7,TRBD2,-,TRBV5-1
CASSYGRGSYGYTF,TGTGCCAGCAGTTACGGCAGGGGTAGCTATGGCTACACCTTC,TRBJ1-2,-,-,TRBV6-5
CASSLGELAAPYGYTF,TGTGCCAGCAGCTTGGGGGAACTAGCTGCCCCCTATGGCTACACCTTC,TRBJ1-2,-,-,TRBV5-6
CASSSVGATGELFF,TGCGCCAGCAGCTCGGTAGGAGCAACCGGGGAGCTGTTTTTT,TRBJ2-2,-,-,TRBV5-1
CASSFGLAGGGETQYF,TGTGCCAGCAGCTTCGGACTAGCGGGAGGAGGAGAGACCCAGTACTTC,TRBJ2-5,TRBD2,-,TRBV5-4
CASSSPYQETQYF,TGCGCCAGCAGCTCCCCGTACCAAGAGACCCAGTACTTC,TRBJ2-5,-,-,TRBV5-1